This T cell receptor beta chain was obtained from a study of T-cell reconstitution after alpha-beta-depleted transplantation in children (TCRdb year 2016). For the wider study: Using TCR repertoire profiling, the study followed T-cell immune reconstitution in a quantitative way in children after TCRalphabeta/CD19-depleted allogeneic hematopoietic cell transplantation.

Preparation of the library involved PCR. Sequencing was performed on an Illumina HiSeq 2500. Molecular barcoding was employed in the preparation of TCR libraries, with unique molecular identifiers being used to normalize TCRbeta repertoire quantification. TCRdb passed the public sequencing reads through fastp at Q25 and MiXCR, retaining productive beta sequences. Rows are unified per CDR3 protein, each entry keeping the most common DNA and genes. Present in this sample are about 610,000 distinct CDR3 sequences, roughly 10% of which were seen just once. About 4.3% of the sample lies in the top ten. A word on this clonotype: It has no known antigen specificity. Base qualities are not recorded, but no much larger clone differs from it by a single base.

Counted from cysteine to phenylalanine, this CDR3 has 12 amino acids. Just the 36-base CDR3 DNA is kept, in frame starting at base 1. V is cut by 4 bases and J by 7 bases, and the space between the germline ends is 7 bases. Taken from the germline V gene (reference sequence), the CDR1 and CDR2 loops are SEHNR and FQNEAQ. The receptor was isolated from a human donor who donated a stem cell graft to a child with acute myeloid leukemia. This chain is built from TRBV7-9 and TRBJ2-2; the D assignment is uncertain and may be TRBD1 or TRBD2, with 5 bases supporting each. The sample was PBMCs from the stem cell graft donor, taken from the stem cell graft. The CDR3: CASSSGRGELFF. DNA sequence: TGTGCCAGCAGCTCGGGACGCGGGGAGCTGTTTTTT. Reference TRBV7-9 and TRBJ2-2 proteins supply the regions before and after the CDR3; the full variable domain is: DTGVSQNPRHKITKRGQNVTFRCDPISEHNRLYWYRQTLGQGPEFLTYFQNEAQLEKSRLLSDRFSAERPKGSFSTLEIQRTEQGDSAMYLCASSSGRGELFFGEGSRLTVL.